Listed here is a single T cell receptor beta chain. Its antigen is undetermined. Genomic DNA of every subset was divided equally among multiple immunoSEQ plates. TCRdb keeps only in-frame clones here, not all; method: immunoSEQ multiplex PCR. The sample holds about 2.4 million clones, approximately 93% seen once. The data originate from a study of shared clonotypes between healthy human individuals. Study in general: The plates for each donor numbered three CD4 naive, three CD4 memory, two CD8 naive and one CD8 memory. Study-wide findings and caveats: For naive CD4 cells, 5% to 6.5% of clonotypes were shared across a few donors. Read depth was anticipated to influence clonotype sharing among donors.

This receptor was obtained from a man aged 18 to 30 in good health. Some clones in this sample may be carry-over from other donors' samples. Sequencing was carried out using naive CD4+ T cells from PBMCs. The sample's subset: CD45RA+ positively selected.

CDR3: CASSLEPTAGNTIYF. DNA of the CDR3: TGTGCCAGCAGCTTGGAACCGACAGCTGGAAACACCATATATTTT. The chain joins TRBV5-6 to TRBJ1-3; D possibly corresponds to TRBD1 (5 bases). From germline, CDR1 is SGHDT and CDR2 YYEEEE. V lost 0 bases, J lost 2 bases, and 9 bases lay in between. This CDR3 spans 15 amino acids.